Given below is one TCR beta chain in context. This record comes from a study of cytomegalovirus exposure and HLA in healthy donors. This CDR3 contains 15 residues. Trimming shortened V by 0 bases and J by 5 bases, and 11 bases separated the two germline ends. Germline CDR1 and CDR2: LGHNA and YNFKEQ. In the PCR, 60 Vbeta and 13 Jbeta primers were used. Profiled with immunoSEQ multiplex PCR; TCRdb holds only in-frame clones, not every one. The sample includes 85,000 to 100,000 clones, more than 65% of them seen just once. J is TRBJ1-5 and V is TRBV4-2; maybe TRBD1 (5 bases). Sequencing was done on a sample of PBMCs. The sequence derives from a human donor in good health. Here the CDR3 reads CASSQDYGADQPQHF. Here the CDR3 DNA reads TGTGCCAGCAGCCAAGATTATGGGGCTGATCAGCCCCAGCATTTT.